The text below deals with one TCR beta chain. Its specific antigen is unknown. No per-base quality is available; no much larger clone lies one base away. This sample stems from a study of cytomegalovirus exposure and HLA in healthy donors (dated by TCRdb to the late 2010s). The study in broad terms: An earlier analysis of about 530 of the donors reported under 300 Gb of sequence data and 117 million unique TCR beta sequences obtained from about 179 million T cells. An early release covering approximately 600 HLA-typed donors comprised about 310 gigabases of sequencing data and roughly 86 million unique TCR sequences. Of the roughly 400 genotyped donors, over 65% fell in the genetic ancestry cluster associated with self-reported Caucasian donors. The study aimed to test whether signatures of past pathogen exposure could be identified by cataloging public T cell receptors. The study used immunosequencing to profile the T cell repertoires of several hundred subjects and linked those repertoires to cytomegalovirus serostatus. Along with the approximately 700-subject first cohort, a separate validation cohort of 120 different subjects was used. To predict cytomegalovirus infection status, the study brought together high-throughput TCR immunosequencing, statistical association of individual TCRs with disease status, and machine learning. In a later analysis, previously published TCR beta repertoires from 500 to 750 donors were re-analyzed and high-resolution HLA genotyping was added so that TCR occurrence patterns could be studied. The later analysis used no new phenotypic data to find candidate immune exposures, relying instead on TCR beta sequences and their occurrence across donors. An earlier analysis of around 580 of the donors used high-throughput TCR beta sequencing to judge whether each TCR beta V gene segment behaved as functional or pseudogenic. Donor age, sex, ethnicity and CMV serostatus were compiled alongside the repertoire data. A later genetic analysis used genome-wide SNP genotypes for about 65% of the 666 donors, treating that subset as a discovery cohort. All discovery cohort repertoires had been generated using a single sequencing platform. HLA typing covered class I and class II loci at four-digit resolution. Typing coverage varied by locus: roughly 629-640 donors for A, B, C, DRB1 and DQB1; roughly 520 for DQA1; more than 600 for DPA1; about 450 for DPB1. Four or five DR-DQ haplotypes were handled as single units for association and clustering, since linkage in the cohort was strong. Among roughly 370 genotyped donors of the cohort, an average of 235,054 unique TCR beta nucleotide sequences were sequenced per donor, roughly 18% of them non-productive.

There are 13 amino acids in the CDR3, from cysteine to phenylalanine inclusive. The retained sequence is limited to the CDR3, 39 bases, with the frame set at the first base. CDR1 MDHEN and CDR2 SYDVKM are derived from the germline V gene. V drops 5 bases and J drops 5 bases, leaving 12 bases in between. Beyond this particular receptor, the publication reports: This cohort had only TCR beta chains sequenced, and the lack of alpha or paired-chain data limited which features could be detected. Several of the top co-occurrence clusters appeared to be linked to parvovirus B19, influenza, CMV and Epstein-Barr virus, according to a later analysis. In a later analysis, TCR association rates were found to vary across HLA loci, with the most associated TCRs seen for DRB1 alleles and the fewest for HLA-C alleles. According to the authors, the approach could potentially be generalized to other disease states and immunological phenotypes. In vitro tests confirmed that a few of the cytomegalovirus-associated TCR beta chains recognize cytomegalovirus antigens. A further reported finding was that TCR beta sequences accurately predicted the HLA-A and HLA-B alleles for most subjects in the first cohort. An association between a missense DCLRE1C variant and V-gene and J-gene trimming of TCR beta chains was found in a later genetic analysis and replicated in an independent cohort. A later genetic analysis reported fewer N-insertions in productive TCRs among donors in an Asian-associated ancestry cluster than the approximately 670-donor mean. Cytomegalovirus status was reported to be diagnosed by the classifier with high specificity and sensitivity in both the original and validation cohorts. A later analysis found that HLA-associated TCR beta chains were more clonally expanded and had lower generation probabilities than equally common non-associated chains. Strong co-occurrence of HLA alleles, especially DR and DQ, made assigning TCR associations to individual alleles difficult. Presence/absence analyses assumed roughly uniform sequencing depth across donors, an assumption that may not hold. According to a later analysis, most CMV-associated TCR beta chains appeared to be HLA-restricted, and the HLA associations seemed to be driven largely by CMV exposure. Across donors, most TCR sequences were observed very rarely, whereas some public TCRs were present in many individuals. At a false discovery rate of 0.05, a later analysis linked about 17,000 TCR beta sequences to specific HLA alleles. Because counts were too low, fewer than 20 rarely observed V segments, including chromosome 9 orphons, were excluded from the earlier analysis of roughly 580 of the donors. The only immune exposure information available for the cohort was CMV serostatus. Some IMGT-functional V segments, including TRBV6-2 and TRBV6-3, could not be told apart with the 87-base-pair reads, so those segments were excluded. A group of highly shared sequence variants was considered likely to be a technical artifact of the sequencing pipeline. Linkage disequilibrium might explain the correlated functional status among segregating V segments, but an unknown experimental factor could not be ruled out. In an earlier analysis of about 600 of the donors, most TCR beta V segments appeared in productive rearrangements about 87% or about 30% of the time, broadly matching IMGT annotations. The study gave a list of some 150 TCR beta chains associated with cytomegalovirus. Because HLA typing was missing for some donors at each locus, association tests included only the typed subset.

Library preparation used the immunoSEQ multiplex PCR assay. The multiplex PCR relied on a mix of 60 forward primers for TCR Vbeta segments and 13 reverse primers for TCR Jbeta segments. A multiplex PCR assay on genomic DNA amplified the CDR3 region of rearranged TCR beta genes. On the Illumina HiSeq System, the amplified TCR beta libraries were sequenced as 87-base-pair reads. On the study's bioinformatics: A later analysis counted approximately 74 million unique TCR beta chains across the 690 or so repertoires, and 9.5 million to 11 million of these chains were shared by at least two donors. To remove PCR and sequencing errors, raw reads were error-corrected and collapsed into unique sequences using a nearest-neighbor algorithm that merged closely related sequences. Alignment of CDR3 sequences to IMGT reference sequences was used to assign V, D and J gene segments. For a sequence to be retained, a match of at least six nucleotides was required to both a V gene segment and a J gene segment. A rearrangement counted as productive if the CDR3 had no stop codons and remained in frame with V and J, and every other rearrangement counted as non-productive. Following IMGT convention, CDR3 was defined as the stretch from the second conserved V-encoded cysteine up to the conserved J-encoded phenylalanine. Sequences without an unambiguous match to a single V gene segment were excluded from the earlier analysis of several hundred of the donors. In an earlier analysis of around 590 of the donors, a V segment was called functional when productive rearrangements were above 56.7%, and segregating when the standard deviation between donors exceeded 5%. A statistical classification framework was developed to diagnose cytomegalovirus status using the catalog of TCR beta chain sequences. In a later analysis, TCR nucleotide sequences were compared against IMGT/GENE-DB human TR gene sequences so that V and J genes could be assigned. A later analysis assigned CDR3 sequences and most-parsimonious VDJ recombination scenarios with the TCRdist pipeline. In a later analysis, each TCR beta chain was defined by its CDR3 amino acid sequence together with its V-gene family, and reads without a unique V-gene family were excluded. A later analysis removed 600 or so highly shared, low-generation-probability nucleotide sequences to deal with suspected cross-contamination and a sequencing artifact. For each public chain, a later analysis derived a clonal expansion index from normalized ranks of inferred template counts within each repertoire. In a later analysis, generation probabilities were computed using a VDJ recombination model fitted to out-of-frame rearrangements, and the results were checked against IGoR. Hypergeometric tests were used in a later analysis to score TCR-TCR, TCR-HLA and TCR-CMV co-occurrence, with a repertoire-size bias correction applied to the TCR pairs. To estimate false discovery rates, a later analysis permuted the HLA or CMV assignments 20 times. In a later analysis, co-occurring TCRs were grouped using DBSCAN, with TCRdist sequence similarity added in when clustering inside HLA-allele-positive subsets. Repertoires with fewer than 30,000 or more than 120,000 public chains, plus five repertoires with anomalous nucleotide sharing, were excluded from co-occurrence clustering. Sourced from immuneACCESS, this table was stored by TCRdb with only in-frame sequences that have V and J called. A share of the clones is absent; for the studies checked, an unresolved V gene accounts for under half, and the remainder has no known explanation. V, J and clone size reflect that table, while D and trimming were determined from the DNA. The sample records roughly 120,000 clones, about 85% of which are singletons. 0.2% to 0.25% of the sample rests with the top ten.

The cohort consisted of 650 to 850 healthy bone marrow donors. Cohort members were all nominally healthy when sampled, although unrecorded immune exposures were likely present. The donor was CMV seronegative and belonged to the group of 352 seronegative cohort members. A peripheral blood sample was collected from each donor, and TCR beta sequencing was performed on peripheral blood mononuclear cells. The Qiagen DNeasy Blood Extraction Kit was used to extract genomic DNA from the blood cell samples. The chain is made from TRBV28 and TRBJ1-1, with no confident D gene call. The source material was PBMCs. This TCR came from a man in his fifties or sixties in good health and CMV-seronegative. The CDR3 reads CASSPPGKTEAFF. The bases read TGTGCCAGCAGTCCGCCGGGGAAGACTGAAGCTTTCTTT.